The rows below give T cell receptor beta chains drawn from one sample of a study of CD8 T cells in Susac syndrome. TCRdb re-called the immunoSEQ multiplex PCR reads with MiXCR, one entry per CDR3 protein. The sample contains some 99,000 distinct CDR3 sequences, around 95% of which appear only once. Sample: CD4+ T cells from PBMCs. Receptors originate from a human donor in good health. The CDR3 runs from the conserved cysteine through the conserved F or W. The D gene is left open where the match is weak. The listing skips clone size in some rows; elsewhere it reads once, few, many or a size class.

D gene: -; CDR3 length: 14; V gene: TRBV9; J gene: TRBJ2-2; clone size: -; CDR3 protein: CASTPAMNTGELFF; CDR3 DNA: TGTGCCAGCACCCCTGCTATGAACACCGGGGAGCTGTTTTTT
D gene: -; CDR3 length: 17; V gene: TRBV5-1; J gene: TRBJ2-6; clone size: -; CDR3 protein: CASSFTGSLSGANVLTF; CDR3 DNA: TGCGCCAGCAGCTTCACAGGGAGCCTCTCTGGGGCCAACGTCCTGACTTTC
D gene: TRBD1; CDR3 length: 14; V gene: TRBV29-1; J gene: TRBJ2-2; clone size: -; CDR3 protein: CSGRQGLNTGELFF; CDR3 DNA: TGCAGCGGGAGACAGGGCCTTAACACCGGGGAGCTGTTTTTT
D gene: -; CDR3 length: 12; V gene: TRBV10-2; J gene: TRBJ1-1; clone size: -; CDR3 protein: CASSDLGNEAFF; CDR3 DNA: TGCGCCAGCAGTGATTTGGGGAATGAAGCTTTCTTT
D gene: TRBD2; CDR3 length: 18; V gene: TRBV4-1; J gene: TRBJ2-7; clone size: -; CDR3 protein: CASSQNDGLAGRGYEQYF; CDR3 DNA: TGCGCCAGCAGCCAAAATGATGGACTAGCGGGAAGGGGCTACGAGCAGTACTTC
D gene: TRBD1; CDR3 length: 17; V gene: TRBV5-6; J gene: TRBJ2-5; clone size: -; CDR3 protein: CASSLMGQGAEQETQYF; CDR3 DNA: TGTGCCAGCAGCTTGATGGGACAGGGGGCTGAACAAGAGACCCAGTACTTC
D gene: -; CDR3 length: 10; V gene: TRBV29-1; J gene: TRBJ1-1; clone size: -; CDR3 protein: CSVGGLGAFF; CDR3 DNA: TGCAGCGTTGGCGGGTTGGGAGCTTTCTTT
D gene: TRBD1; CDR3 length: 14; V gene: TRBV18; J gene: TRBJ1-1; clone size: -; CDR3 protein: CASSPSRGHTEAFF; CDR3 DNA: TGTGCCAGCTCACCATCTAGGGGGCACACTGAAGCTTTCTTT
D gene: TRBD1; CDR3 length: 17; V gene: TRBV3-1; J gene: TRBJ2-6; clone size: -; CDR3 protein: CASSQTGDIPGANVLTF; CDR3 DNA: TGTGCCAGCAGCCAGACAGGGGATATTCCTGGGGCCAACGTCCTGACTTTC
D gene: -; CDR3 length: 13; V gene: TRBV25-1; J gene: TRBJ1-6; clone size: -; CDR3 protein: CASSIQGNSPLHF; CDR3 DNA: TGTGCCAGCAGCATACAGGGAAATTCACCCCTCCACTTT
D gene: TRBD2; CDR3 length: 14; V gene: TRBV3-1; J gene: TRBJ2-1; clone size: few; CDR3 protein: CASSSSGSYNEQFF; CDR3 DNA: TGTGCCAGCAGTTCTAGCGGTTCCTACAATGAGCAGTTCTTC
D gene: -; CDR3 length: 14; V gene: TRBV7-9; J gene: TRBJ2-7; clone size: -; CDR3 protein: CASSYPGSTAEQYF; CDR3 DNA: TGTGCCAGCAGCTATCCGGGCTCGACCGCCGAGCAGTACTTC
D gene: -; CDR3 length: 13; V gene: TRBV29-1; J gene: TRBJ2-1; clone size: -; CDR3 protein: CSVRGRGYNEQFF; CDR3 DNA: TGCAGCGTTAGGGGCAGGGGCTACAATGAGCAGTTCTTC
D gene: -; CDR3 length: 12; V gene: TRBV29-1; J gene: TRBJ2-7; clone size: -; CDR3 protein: CSARTGSQKQYF; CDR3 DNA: TGCAGCGCCCGGACTGGCTCTCAGAAGCAGTACTTC
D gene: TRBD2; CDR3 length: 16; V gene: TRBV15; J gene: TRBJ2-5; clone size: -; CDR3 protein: CATSRDGTRGRETQYF; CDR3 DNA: TGTGCCACCAGCAGAGATGGGACTAGGGGTCGGGAGACCCAGTACTTC
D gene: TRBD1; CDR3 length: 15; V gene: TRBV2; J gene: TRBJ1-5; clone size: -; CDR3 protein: CASRNQQGGNQPQHF; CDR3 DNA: TGTGCCAGCAGAAACCAACAGGGGGGCAATCAGCCCCAGCATTTT
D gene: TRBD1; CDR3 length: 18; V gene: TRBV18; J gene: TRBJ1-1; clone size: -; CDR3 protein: CASSPLDRGNWMNTEAFF; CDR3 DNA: TGTGCCAGCTCACCGTTGGACAGGGGGAACTGGATGAACACTGAAGCTTTCTTT
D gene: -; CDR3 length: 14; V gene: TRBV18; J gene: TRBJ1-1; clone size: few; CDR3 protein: CASSPQTENTEAFF; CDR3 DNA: TGTGCCAGCTCACCACAAACAGAGAACACTGAAGCTTTCTTT
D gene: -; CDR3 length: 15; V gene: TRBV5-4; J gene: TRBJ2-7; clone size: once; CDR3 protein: CASSLGARTPYEQYF; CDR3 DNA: TGTGCCAGCAGCTTGGGAGCTCGAACGCCATACGAGCAGTACTTC
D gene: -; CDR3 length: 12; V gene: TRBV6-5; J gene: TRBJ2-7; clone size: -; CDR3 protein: CASSPPGREQYF; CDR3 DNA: TGTGCCAGCAGTCCCCCTGGGCGTGAGCAGTACTTC
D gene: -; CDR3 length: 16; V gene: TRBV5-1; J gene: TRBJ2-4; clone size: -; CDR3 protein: CASKPRPDSVVLIQYF; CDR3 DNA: TGCGCCAGTAAACCTCGTCCGGACAGCGTAGTTTTGATTCAGTACTTC
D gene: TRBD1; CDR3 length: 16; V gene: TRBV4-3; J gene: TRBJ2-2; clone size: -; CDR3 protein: CASSQGDEGARGELFF; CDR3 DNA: TGCGCCAGCAGCCAAGGTGACGAGGGGGCGCGAGGGGAGCTGTTTTTT
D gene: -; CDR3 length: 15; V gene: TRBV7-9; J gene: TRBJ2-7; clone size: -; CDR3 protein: CASRRQAPGPYEQYF; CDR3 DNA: TGTGCCAGCAGACGACAGGCGCCGGGCCCCTACGAGCAGTACTTC
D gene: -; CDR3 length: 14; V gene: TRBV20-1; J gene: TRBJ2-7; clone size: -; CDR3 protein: CSARGTASSYEQYF; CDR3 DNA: TGCAGTGCTAGAGGGACAGCGAGCTCCTACGAGCAGTACTTC
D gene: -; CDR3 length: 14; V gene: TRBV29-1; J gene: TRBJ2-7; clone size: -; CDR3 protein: CSVGGSAITYEQYF; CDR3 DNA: TGCAGCGTTGGGGGTTCGGCGATCACCTACGAGCAGTACTTC
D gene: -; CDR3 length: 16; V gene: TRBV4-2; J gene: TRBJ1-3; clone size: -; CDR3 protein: CASSQAYHSSGNTIYF; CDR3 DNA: TGTGCCAGCAGCCAAGCCTATCATAGCTCTGGAAACACCATATATTTT
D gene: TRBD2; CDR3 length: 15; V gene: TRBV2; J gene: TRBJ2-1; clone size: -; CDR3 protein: CASRGLAGGYGEQFF; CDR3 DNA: TGTGCCAGCAGGGGGCTAGCGGGAGGGTACGGTGAGCAGTTCTTC
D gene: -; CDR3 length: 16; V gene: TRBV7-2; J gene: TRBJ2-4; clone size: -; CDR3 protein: CASSLATFGVKNIQYF; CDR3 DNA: TGTGCCAGCAGCTTAGCCACCTTCGGGGTCAAAAACATTCAGTACTTC
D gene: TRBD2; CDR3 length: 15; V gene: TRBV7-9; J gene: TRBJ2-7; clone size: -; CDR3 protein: CASSLDGTSVYEQYF; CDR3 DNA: TGTGCCAGCAGCTTAGATGGGACTAGCGTTTACGAGCAGTACTTC
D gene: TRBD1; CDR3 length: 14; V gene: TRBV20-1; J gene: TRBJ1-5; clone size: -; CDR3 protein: CSAQDRGNNQPQHF; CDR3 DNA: TGCAGTGCCCAGGACAGGGGTAACAATCAGCCCCAGCATTTT
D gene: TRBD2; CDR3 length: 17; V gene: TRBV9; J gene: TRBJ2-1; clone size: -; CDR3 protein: CASSVDTSGRSYNEQFF; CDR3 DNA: TGTGCCAGCAGCGTTGATACTAGCGGGAGATCCTACAATGAGCAGTTCTTC
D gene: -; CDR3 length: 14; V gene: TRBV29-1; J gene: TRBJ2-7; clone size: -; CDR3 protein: CSVVRGETGNEQYF; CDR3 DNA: TGCAGCGTTGTGAGAGGGGAGACCGGAAACGAGCAGTACTTC
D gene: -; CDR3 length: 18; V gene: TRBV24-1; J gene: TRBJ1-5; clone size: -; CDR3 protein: CATSDSGTSGYSNQPQHF; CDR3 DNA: TGTGCCACCAGTGACTCCGGGACGAGCGGGTATAGCAATCAGCCCCAGCATTTT
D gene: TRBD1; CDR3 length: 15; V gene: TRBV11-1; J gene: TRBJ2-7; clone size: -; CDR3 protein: CASRQGTGRSYEQYF; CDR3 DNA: TGTGCCAGCAGGCAAGGGACAGGAAGATCCTACGAGCAGTACTTC
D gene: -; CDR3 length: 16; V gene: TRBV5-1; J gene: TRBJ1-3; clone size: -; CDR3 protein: CASSARGVGPGNTIYF; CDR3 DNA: TGCGCCAGCAGCGCCCGGGGTGTAGGTCCTGGAAACACCATATATTTT
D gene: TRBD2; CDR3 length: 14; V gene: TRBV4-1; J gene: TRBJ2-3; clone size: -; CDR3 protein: CASRLAGHTDTQYF; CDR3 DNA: TGCGCCAGCCGACTAGCGGGGCACACAGATACGCAGTATTTT
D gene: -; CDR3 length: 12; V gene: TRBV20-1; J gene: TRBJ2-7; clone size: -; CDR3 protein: CSARTRFYEQYF; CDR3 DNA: TGCAGTGCTCGCACCCGGTTCTACGAGCAGTACTTC
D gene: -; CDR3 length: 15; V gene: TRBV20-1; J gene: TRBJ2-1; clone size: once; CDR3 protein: CSARDIRGQNNEQFF; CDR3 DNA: TGCAGTGCTAGAGATATTCGGGGGCAAAACAATGAGCAGTTCTTC
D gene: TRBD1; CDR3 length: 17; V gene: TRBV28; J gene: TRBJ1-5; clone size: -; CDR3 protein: CASSLSAQGAESQPQHF; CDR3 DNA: TGTGCCAGCAGTTTATCTGCTCAGGGGGCGGAAAGTCAGCCCCAGCATTTT
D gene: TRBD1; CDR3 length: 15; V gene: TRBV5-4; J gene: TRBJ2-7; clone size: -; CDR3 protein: CASSSKTGMVYEQYF; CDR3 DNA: TGTGCCAGCAGCTCGAAGACAGGGATGGTCTACGAGCAGTACTTC
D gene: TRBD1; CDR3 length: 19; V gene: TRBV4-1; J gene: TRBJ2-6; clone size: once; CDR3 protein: CASSQRGDRGKTGANVLTF; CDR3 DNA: TGCGCCAGCAGCCAGCGGGGGGACAGGGGAAAGACTGGGGCCAACGTCCTGACTTTC
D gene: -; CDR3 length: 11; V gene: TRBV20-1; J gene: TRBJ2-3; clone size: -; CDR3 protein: CSARGPDTQYF; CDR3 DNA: TGCAGTGCTCGGGGCCCAGATACGCAGTATTTT
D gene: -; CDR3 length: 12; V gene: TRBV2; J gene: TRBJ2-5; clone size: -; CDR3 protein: CASSYTLETQYF; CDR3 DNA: TGTGCCAGCAGTTACACCCTAGAGACCCAGTACTTC